This T cell receptor (beta chain) was sequenced in a study of identifying expanded T cells in peripheral blood. Study outcomes and limitations: Differentially abundant clones: around 1.2 between replicates, about 15 at around 14 days, roughly 18 at four.

The CDR3 sequence is 14 residues long. Germline values: CDR1 SEHNR, CDR2 FQNEAQ (reference sequence). Trimming took off 5 bases at V and 6 bases at J, with 14 bases between the two ends. This clone has more than one count but fewer than ten. Antigen unknown. Here immunoSEQ multiplex PCR was the method, and the copy in TCRdb shows in-frame clones only, minus some. Of around 94,000 clones listed, 70% to 90% are singletons. The rearrangement uses TRBV7-9 and TRBJ1-5, with TRBD1 as a possible D gene (5 bases). The sample taken for sequencing was blood. The clonotype comes from a person between 18 and 75 years old in good health. CDR3 residues: CASSPRDGGQPQHF. DNA of the CDR3: TGTGCCAGCAGCCCCAGGGATGGCGGTCAGCCCCAGCATTTT.